The 21 T cell receptor beta chains in this list originate from one sample, sequenced in a study of shared clonotypes between healthy human individuals. Method: immunoSEQ multiplex PCR; TCRdb's copy keeps in-frame clones and lacks some. The table has some 2.1 million clones, approximately 95% seen once. The material sequenced was naive CD4+ T cells sorted from blood. As to subset: CD45RA+ positively selected. The receptor set was obtained from a man aged 18 to 35 in good health.

This chain joins TRBV2 and TRBJ2-5; D gene unclear. V was shortened by 6 bases and J by 6 bases, with 14 bases between the two germline ends. CDR1 SNHLY and CDR2 FYNNEI come from the germline V gene. The CDR3 has 13 amino acids. The CDR3 here is CASSSNLPQTQYF. CDR3 coding DNA: TGTGCCAGCAGCTCTAATCTCCCCCAGACCCAGTACTTC.

This clone was counted once. The gene calls are TRBV11-2 and TRBJ1-1, with TRBD1 as a possible D gene (6 bases). V was trimmed by 3 bases and J by 6 bases, leaving 11 bases between them. In germline, CDR1 is SGHAT, CDR2 FQNNGV. This CDR3 comprises 13 residues. CDR3: CASSLRGIPEAFF. DNA for the CDR3: TGTGCCAGCAGCTTGAGGGGGATCCCTGAAGCTTTCTTT.

Comments on this clone: At the DNA level, this CDR3 is encoded by other sequences in the same sample as well. V gene TRBV6-1 combines with J gene TRBJ1-5, with TRBD1 identical over 9 bases. The junction had 3 bases not matched to a gene; V was cut back by 6 bases and J by 6 bases. The CDR3 totals 13 residues. The germline gives CDR1 MNHNS, CDR2 SASEGT. The CDR3 spells CASRDRGSQPQHF. The CDR3 DNA sequence: TGTGCCAGCAGGGACAGGGGTAGTCAGCCCCAGCATTTT.

The chain carries TRBV19 and TRBJ2-2; no firm D call. Germline V gene sequence: CDR1 LNHDA, CDR2 SQIVND (reference sequence). Trimming stripped 0 bases from V and 4 bases from J, with 6 bases between. The CDR3 is 14 amino acids. The CDR3 loop is CASSIDLGTGELFF. CDR3 in DNA: TGTGCCAGTAGTATAGATCTAGGCACCGGGGAGCTGTTTTTT.

The genes are TRBV6-1 and TRBJ1-5; D may be TRBD1 (6 bases). V was cut by 9 bases and J by 5 bases, with 17 bases left in between. Germline loops: CDR1 MNHNS, CDR2 SASEGT. This CDR3 region has 14 residues. Here the CDR3 reads CASTGLDRDQPQHF. CDR3 nucleotide sequence: TGTGCCAGTACAGGGTTGGATCGTGATCAGCCCCAGCATTTT.

J is TRBJ1-2 and V is TRBV14, with D possibly matching TRBD1 (6 bases). CDR1 is SGHDN, CDR2 FVKESK, per germline. V was shortened by 4 bases and J by 4 bases, with 19 bases between the two germline ends. This CDR3 region has 16 residues. CDR3 sequence: CASSRFTGSQSYGYTF. DNA of the CDR3: TGTGCCAGCAGCCGATTCACAGGGAGCCAAAGCTATGGCTACACCTTC.

The rearrangement uses TRBV6-1 and TRBJ2-3; D ambiguous. Germline loops: CDR1 MNHNS, CDR2 SASEGT. The CDR3 contains 12 residues. The V and J ends lost 7 bases and 0 bases respectively, with 5 bases between them. The DNA of the CDR3 is TGTGCCAGCAAATACAGCACAGATACGCAGTATTTT. Residues: CASKYSTDTQYF.

The chain recombines TRBV28 with TRBJ1-4, with D perhaps TRBD1 (5 bases). This CDR3 has 14 amino acids. The germline V gene encodes CDR1 MDHEN and CDR2 SYDVKM. Deletions cut 3 bases from V and 8 bases from J, with 13 bases between. CDR3 loop: CASSLRGLTEKLFF. The CDR3 region has the DNA TGTGCCAGCAGTTTGAGGGGATTAACCGAAAAACTGTTTTTT.

The chain employs TRBV2 and TRBJ1-5; D unresolved. Germline CDR1 SNHLY, CDR2 FYNNEI. Trimming took 7 bases from V and 6 from J, leaving 19 bases between them. The CDR3 spans 15 residues. The CDR3 protein is CASIREWASGQPQHF. The CDR3 DNA is TGTGCCAGCATTCGGGAGTGGGCCTCGGGTCAGCCCCAGCATTTT.

The gene calls are TRBV6-1 and TRBJ2-1; D not certain. Trimming cost V 1 base and J 1 base, with 8 bases left between them. The germline CDR1 and CDR2 sequences are MNHNS and SASEGT. The length of the CDR3 is 15 residues. CDR3 residues: CASSEVDESYNEQFF. As DNA, the CDR3 is TGTGCCAGCAGTGAAGTAGATGAGTCCTACAATGAGCAGTTCTTC.

The chain carries TRBV5-8 and TRBJ2-5; D is perhaps TRBD1 or TRBD2 (5 bases each). Per the germline V gene, CDR1 is SGHTS and CDR2 is YDEGEE. This CDR3 contains 13 residues. The V gene lost 6 bases and the J gene lost 7 bases, with 16 bases spanning the gap. CDR3 amino acids: CASIEGSLRTQYF. The DNA of the CDR3 is TGTGCCAGCATCGAGGGGAGTTTAAGGACCCAGTACTTC.

Turning to this clone: Other DNA variants within this sample encode the same CDR3. This chain links TRBV2 with TRBJ2-5; D is ambiguous. The CDR3 is made up of 13 amino acids. The V end was cut by 1 base, the J end by 2 bases, with 5 bases between. The germline CDR1 and CDR2 sequences are SNHLY and FYNNEI. CDR3 coding DNA: TGTGCCAGCAGTGAAGGGCGGCAAGAGACCCAGTACTTC. It specifies CASSEGRQETQYF.

CDR3 protein: CSVSSGGNSPLHF. CDR3 in DNA: TGCAGCGTCTCTTCAGGGGGGAATTCACCCCTCCACTTT. The chain links TRBV29-1 to TRBJ1-6, with 7 bases matching TRBD1. The junction had 6 bases not matched to a gene; V was cut back by 6 bases and J by 7 bases. This CDR3 has 13 residues. Germline lookup yields CDR1 SQVTM and CDR2 ANQGSEA.

The V gene is TRBV4-1, the J gene TRBJ2-3, with 7 bases that match TRBD2. Unmatched junction bases numbered 9, after V lost 5 bases and J lost 4 bases. The germline gives CDR1 MGHRA, CDR2 YSYEKL. The CDR3 is made up of 15 amino acids. The CDR3 here is CASSTRLAGADTQYF. As DNA, the CDR3 is TGCGCCAGCAGCACCCGACTAGCTGGGGCAGATACGCAGTATTTT.

V gene TRBV5-8 combines with J gene TRBJ1-2; D gene unclear. V was clipped by 4 bases and J by 8 bases, with 18 bases between them. The CDR3 covers 14 residues. Germline V gives CDR1 SGHTS, CDR2 YDEGEE. This chain's CDR3 is CASSLGPLTGGYTF. The CDR3 nucleotides are TGTGCCAGCAGCCTAGGACCCCTAACGGGCGGCTACACCTTC.

The CDR3 reads CASSGGKVYDTQYF. For the CDR3, the DNA is TGTGCCAGCAGCGGGGGGAAGGTCTACGATACGCAGTATTTT. The V gene is TRBV5-6, the J gene TRBJ2-3, with D perhaps matching TRBD2 (6 bases). From germline, CDR1 is SGHDT and CDR2 YYEEEE. Trimming shortened V by 4 bases and J by 6 bases, and 15 bases separated the two germline ends. The CDR3 contains 14 residues.

A note on this clone: Additional DNA sequences in this sample encode the identical CDR3. The rearrangement joins TRBV5-1 to TRBJ1-2; 8 bases agree with TRBD1. From germline, CDR1 is SGHRS and CDR2 YFSETQ. J gave up 7 bases and V 5 bases, and 7 bases lay outside the gene matches. CDR3 length: 13 amino acids. CDR3 loop: CASSSGQGGGYTF. The DNA of the CDR3 is TGCGCCAGCAGTTCAGGACAGGGAGGTGGCTACACCTTC.

The count of this clone is one. V is TRBV7-2 and J is TRBJ2-3, with TRBD2 matching over 8 bases. CDR1 SGHTA and CDR2 FQGNSA come from the germline V gene. The CDR3 length is 16 residues. The V gene end was trimmed by 5 bases and the J gene end by 3 bases; junction bases not matched to a gene: 10. The CDR3 reads CASSARAGDSTDTQYF. The DNA of the CDR3 is TGTGCCAGCAGCGCAAGAGCGGGAGATTCTACAGATACGCAGTATTTT.

The chain links TRBV18 to TRBJ2-7, with 10 bases that match TRBD1. Germline CDR1 and CDR2: KGHSH and LQKENI. This CDR3 spans 14 amino acids. Losses at the gene ends were 4 bases for V and 7 bases for J; bases not matched to a gene: 7. The CDR3 spells CASSQGQGRVEQYF. CDR3 bases: TGTGCCAGCTCACAGGGACAGGGGCGTGTTGAGCAGTACTTC.

The chain joins TRBV4-1 to TRBJ1-3; TRBD1 might be the D (5 bases). Germline assignment: CDR1 MGHRA and CDR2 YSYEKL. The germline V and J ends were trimmed by 2 bases and 0 bases, with 11 bases remaining between them. The CDR3 has 16 residues. Here the CDR3 DNA reads TGCGCCAGCAGCCAACCAGGGAGGAGCTCTGGAAACACCATATATTTT. This translates into CASSQPGRSSGNTIYF.

In nucleotides, the CDR3 is TGTGCCAGCAGGGGCCAGGGGAACGATCAGCCCCAGCATTTT. Encoded protein: CASRGQGNDQPQHF. The genes are TRBV6-6 and TRBJ1-5; TRBD1 is a possible D gene (6 bases). CDR1 and CDR2 (germline): MNHNY, SVGAGI (reference sequence). Trimming left V 6 bases short and J 5 bases short, with 14 bases between. This CDR3 has 14 residues.